The subject of this entry is one T cell receptor beta chain. Template-switching 5'RACE yielded the TCR cDNA; a universal primer site and UMIs were added in the process. TCRdb recomputed calls from the 5' RACE reads with MiXCR, one row per CDR3 protein. The sample includes 250,000 to 350,000 distinct CDR3 sequences, about 10% of them seen just once. This entry is derived from a study of T cells after yellow fever vaccination. V lost 9 bases to trimming and J lost 8 bases; unmatched junction nucleotides: 24. Per the germline V gene, CDR1 is SNHLY and CDR2 is FYNNEI. The CDR3 spans 17 residues. V gene TRBV2 combines with J gene TRBJ1-2; 7 bases agree with TRBD1. Sample: CD4+ T cells sorted from PBMCs, taken 5 days after the yellow fever booster vaccination. The receptor comes from a young man who received the YFV17D yellow fever vaccine. The CDR3 region is CASRTGFRLEGRDGYTF. In nucleotides, the CDR3 is TGTGCCAGTAGGACAGGTTTCCGATTGGAGGGCCGGGACGGCTACACCTTC. Variable domain in full (rest from reference TRBV2 and TRBJ1-2): EPEVTQTPSHQVTQMGQEVILRCVPISNHLYFYWYRQILGQKVEFLVSFYNNEISEKSEIFDDQFSVERPDGSNFTLKIRSTKLEDSAMYFCASRTGFRLEGRDGYTFGSGTRLTVV.